The sequence of this TCR beta chain was determined in a study of cytomegalovirus exposure and HLA in healthy donors. Study outcomes and limitations: Later analysis identified a missense DCLRE1C variant that was linked to TCR beta V- and J-gene trimming. Both high specificity and high sensitivity reportedly marked the classifier's diagnosis of cytomegalovirus status. Cytomegalovirus-associated status was assigned to around 160 TCR beta chains.

This CDR3 is built from 14 residues. CDR1 is MNHNS, CDR2 SASEGT, per germline. V dropped 6 bases and J dropped 3 bases, with 12 bases sitting between them. PCR primers comprised 60 Vbeta and 13 Jbeta primers. The assay was immunoSEQ multiplex PCR, and TCRdb's table has in-frame clones only and misses some. The profile shows approximately 120,000 clones, 73% of them singletons. This clone has more than one count but fewer than ten. Its antigen is unknown. This receptor was identified in a man aged 55 to 70 in good health and CMV-seropositive. Specimen: PBMCs. This sequence joins TRBV6-1 and TRBJ2-1; tentative D call: TRBD2 (5 bases). CDR3 sequence reads: CASRRVGVYNEQFF. The CDR3 region has the DNA TGTGCCAGCAGGAGGGTGGGCGTCTACAATGAGCAGTTCTTC.